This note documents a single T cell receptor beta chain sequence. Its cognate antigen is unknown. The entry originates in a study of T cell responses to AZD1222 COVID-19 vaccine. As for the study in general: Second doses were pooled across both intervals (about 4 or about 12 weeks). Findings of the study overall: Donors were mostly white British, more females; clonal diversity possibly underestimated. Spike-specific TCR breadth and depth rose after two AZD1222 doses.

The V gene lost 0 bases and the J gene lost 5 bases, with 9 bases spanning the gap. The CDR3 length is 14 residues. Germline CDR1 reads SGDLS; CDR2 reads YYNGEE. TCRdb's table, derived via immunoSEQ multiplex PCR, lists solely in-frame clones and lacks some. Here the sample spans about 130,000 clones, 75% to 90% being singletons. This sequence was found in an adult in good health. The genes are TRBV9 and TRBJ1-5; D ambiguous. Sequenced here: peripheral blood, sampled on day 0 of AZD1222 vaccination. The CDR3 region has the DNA TGTGCCAGCAGCGTAGAGGGTTGGGATCAGCCCCAGCATTTT. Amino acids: CASSVEGWDQPQHF.